Detailed here is one T cell receptor beta chain. Its antigen is still unknown. The sample is drawn from a study of cytomegalovirus exposure and HLA in healthy donors. Findings and caveats of the study: Rarity held for most TCR sequences, but there were some public TCRs that occurred in many donors. It was shown in a later analysis that HLA-associated TCR beta chains were more clonally expanded than other, equally common chains.

PCR primers comprised 60 Vbeta and 13 Jbeta primers. Here immunoSEQ multiplex PCR was the method, and the copy in TCRdb shows in-frame clones only, minus some. The data hold about 200,000 clones, with approximately 83% observed a single time. This CDR3 is built from 18 residues. Germline lookup yields CDR1 LNHDA and CDR2 SQIVND (reference sequence). The germline V and J ends were trimmed by 8 bases and 12 bases, with 38 bases remaining between them. Everyone who donated was a healthy bone marrow donor. The clonotype comes from a boy younger than 10 in good health and CMV-seronegative. The V gene is TRBV19, the J gene TRBJ2-7, with D possibly being TRBD2 (6 bases). The sample taken for sequencing was PBMCs. The CDR3, as DNA: TGTGCCAGTCGCACGTCATCCGGGGAGGCTGGACTAACGAGCAAGCCGTACTTC. This encodes CASRTSSGEAGLTSKPYF.